The 29 T cell receptor beta chains listed next were all sequenced from one sample in a study of T cells after yellow fever vaccination. TCRdb re-called the 5' RACE reads with MiXCR, one entry per CDR3 protein. The sample includes approximately 610,000 distinct CDR3 sequences, about a sixth of them seen just once. Sample: PBMCs, taken 4 to 5 days after the first yellow fever vaccination. These receptor sequences come from a man aged 18 to 29 who received the YFV17D yellow fever vaccine.

This chain uses TRBV4-2 with TRBJ2-3; possibly TRBD2 for D (5 bases). The ends were cut back, 2 bases at V and 7 bases at J, with 19 bases in the middle. The CDR3 totals 16 residues. Germline V CDR1 and CDR2: LGHNA, YNFKEQ. CDR3 in amino acids: CASSQSAASPSNTQYF. In DNA form, the CDR3 reads TGTGCCAGCAGCCAAAGCGCGGCTAGCCCGAGTAATACGCAGTATTTT.

The V and J genes are TRBV19 and TRBJ2-2; no firm D call. Trimming took off 3 bases at V and 4 bases at J, with 9 bases between the two ends. Per the germline V gene, CDR1 is LNHDA and CDR2 is SQIVND (reference sequence). There are 14 residues in the CDR3. This CDR3 reads CASSMFGSTGELFF. The CDR3 coding sequence is TGTGCCAGTAGTATGTTCGGGTCCACCGGGGAGCTGTTTTTT.

This clonotype was seen only a few times. The chain has TRBV7-6 and TRBJ1-1; 7 bases agree with TRBD1. With V trimmed by 4 bases and J by 0 bases, 11 bases remained unmatched. The CDR3 is 17 residues long. The germline V gene encodes CDR1 SGHVS and CDR2 FNYEAQ. The CDR3 region has the DNA TGTGCCAGCAGCTCAACCCCAGGGGGGGGCATGAACACTGAAGCTTTCTTT. Protein: CASSSTPGGGMNTEAFF. Full variable domain (missing parts from reference TRBV7-6 and TRBJ1-1): GAGVSQSPRYKVTKRGQDVALRCDPISGHVSLYWYRQALGQGPEFLTYFNYEAQQDKSGLPNDRFSAERPEGSISTLTIQRTEQRDSAMYRCASSSTPGGGMNTEAFFGQGTRLTVV.

The V gene is TRBV7-2, the J gene TRBJ2-1; 10 bases fit TRBD2. Germline V lookup: CDR1 SGHTA, CDR2 FQGNSA. Trimming took 5 bases from V and 8 from J; bases not matched to a gene: 9. The CDR3 totals 15 residues. The CDR3 here is CASSISGGILYEQFF. For the CDR3, the DNA is TGTGCCAGCAGCATTAGCGGGGGGATTCTGTATGAGCAGTTCTTC. Variable domain in full (rest from reference TRBV7-2 and TRBJ2-1): GAGVSQSPSNKVTEKGKDVELRCDPISGHTALYWYRQSLGQGLEFLIYFQGNSAPDKSGLPSDRFSAERTGGSVSTLTIQRTQQEDSAVYLCASSISGGILYEQFFGPGTRLTVL.

V gene TRBV7-8 combines with J gene TRBJ2-7; perhaps TRBD2 as D (6 bases). The CDR3 is 13 residues long. V dropped 6 bases and J dropped 3 bases, with 12 bases sitting between them. Germline CDR1 and CDR2: SGHVS and FQNEAQ. The DNA of the CDR3 is TGTGCCAGCAGGGAGGGGCGATACTACGAGCAGTACTTC. It specifies CASREGRYYEQYF.

The CDR3 here is CASRDRNYEQYF. Here the CDR3 DNA reads TGCGCCAGCCGAGACAGGAACTACGAGCAGTACTTC. The chain has TRBV5-1 and TRBJ2-7, with D perhaps matching TRBD1 (6 bases). Germline loops: CDR1 SGHRS, CDR2 YFSETQ. The ends were cut back, 7 bases at V and 3 bases at J, with 11 bases in the middle. This CDR3 is 12 amino acids long. The complete variable domain, with remaining parts taken from reference TRBV5-1 and TRBJ2-7, reads KAGVTQTPRYLIKTRGQQVTLSCSPISGHRSVSWYQQTPGQGLQFLFEYFSETQRNKGNFPGRFSGRQFSNSRSEMNVSTLELGDSALYLCASRDRNYEQYFGPGTRLTVT.

This clonotype was detected many times. J is TRBJ2-1 and V is TRBV5-1; TRBD1 matches at 10 bases. Germline trimming cut 9 bases from V and 9 bases from J; bases unmatched to any gene: 12. The CDR3 is 14 residues long. Germline loops: CDR1 SGHRS, CDR2 YFSETQ. CDR3 loop: CATAGTGEGIEQFF. In DNA form, the CDR3 reads TGCGCCACGGCAGGGACAGGGGAGGGTATTGAGCAGTTCTTC.

V is TRBV2 and J is TRBJ2-7; the match to TRBD2 covers 15 bases. The CDR3 length is 15 residues. Germline CDR1 is SNHLY and CDR2 is FYNNEI. The V segment lost 7 bases and the J segment 6 bases; nucleotides outside the gene matches: 7. CDR3: CASKPGLAGGGEQYV. In DNA form, the CDR3 reads TGTGCCAGCAAGCCGGGACTAGCGGGGGGTGGCGAGCAGTACGTC.

The V and J genes are TRBV27 and TRBJ1-1; D is unresolved. The germline V gene has CDR1 MNHEY and CDR2 SMNVEV (reference sequence). Trimming stripped 5 bases from V and 5 bases from J, with 15 bases between. The CDR3 has 14 amino acids. As DNA, the CDR3 is TGTGCCAGCAGTAGCCGACCCCGAGGGACTGAAGCTTTCTTT. As protein: CASSSRPRGTEAFF.

V and J are TRBV7-9 and TRBJ2-5; possible D gene TRBD2, 5 bases. Germline V lookup: CDR1 SEHNR, CDR2 FQNEAQ (reference sequence). V dropped 2 bases and J dropped 7 bases, with 14 bases sitting between them. The CDR3 loop spans 14 amino acids. The CDR3, as DNA: TGTGCCAGCAGCTTACTAGCAGCCAAGGGGACCCAGTACTTC. This sequence encodes CASSLLAAKGTQYF. The variable domain in full, completed from reference TRBV7-9 and TRBJ2-5, reads DTGVSQNPRHKITKRGQNVTFRCDPISEHNRLYWYRQTLGQGPEFLTYFQNEAQLEKSRLLSDRFSAERPKGSFSTLEIQRTEQGDSAMYLCASSLLAAKGTQYFGPGTRLLVL.

The chain recombines TRBV7-2 with TRBJ2-2; 9 positions match TRBD1. V shed 5 bases and J 6 bases; nucleotides not matched to a gene: 7. Germline V gives CDR1 SGHTA, CDR2 FQGNSA. The CDR3 is 15 amino acids. The CDR3: CASSTWDRVSGELFF. CDR3 nucleotides: TGTGCCAGCAGCACCTGGGACAGGGTGTCCGGGGAGCTGTTTTTT.

The gene calls are TRBV4-3 and TRBJ2-6, with D unclear. The germline gives CDR1 LGHNA, CDR2 YSLEER. The germline V and J ends were trimmed by 4 bases and 4 bases, with 5 bases remaining between them. The CDR3 extends over 13 amino acids. The CDR3 reads CASSPKGANVLTF. CDR3 nucleotides: TGCGCCAGCAGCCCCAAGGGGGCCAACGTCCTGACTTTC.

The chain recombines TRBV5-1 with TRBJ1-5, with D possibly TRBD1 on 6 matching bases. Trimming cost V 1 base and J 5 bases, with 10 bases left between them. Germline V gene data show CDR1 as SGHRS and CDR2 as YFSETQ. The CDR3 covers 14 residues. In nucleotides, the CDR3 is TGCGCCAGCAGCTTGCTGGGGGCGGATCAGCCCCAGCATTTT. Its translation: CASSLLGADQPQHF.

The rearrangement uses TRBV4-3 and TRBJ1-1; D gene ambiguous. The germline CDR1 and CDR2 sequences are LGHNA and YSLEER. CDR3 length equals 16 residues. V dropped 1 base and J dropped 6 bases, with 18 bases sitting between them. The CDR3 sequence: CASSQVAMQRIPEAFF. As DNA, the CDR3 is TGCGCCAGCAGCCAAGTAGCGATGCAGAGGATCCCTGAAGCTTTCTTT.

This clonotype was observed a few times. This chain uses TRBV28 with TRBJ1-2; D ambiguous. V shed 4 bases and J shed 1 base, with 10 bases lying between them. The CDR3 covers 14 residues. Per the germline V gene, CDR1 is MDHEN and CDR2 is SYDVKM. CDR3 sequence (DNA): TGTGCCAGCAGTTCACAAATCCGTAACTATGGCTACACCTTC. Its protein product is CASSSQIRNYGYTF.

In this sample, this clonotype turned up many times. This chain links TRBV10-3 with TRBJ2-4; perhaps TRBD1 as D (5 bases). There are 12 residues in the CDR3. CDR1 and CDR2 (germline): ENHRY, SYGVKD. Trimming cost V 5 bases and J 9 bases, with 11 bases left between them. CDR3 protein: CAISTLRGIQYF. CDR3 sequence (DNA): TGTGCCATCAGTACACTTAGGGGCATTCAGTACTTC.

V is TRBV20-1 and J is TRBJ2-7; possibly TRBD1 for D (6 bases). V gave up 0 bases and J gave up 2 bases, with 11 bases separating them. Per the germline V gene, CDR1 is DFQATT and CDR2 is SNEGSKA (reference sequence). The CDR3 length is 14 residues. The CDR3 DNA follows: TGCAGTGCTAGAGATGGGACACGGACCTACGAGCAGTACTTC. Its protein is CSARDGTRTYEQYF.

The table lists this clonotype with a few counts. The chain employs TRBV6-1 and TRBJ2-1; a possible D gene is TRBD2 (7 bases). Germline lookup yields CDR1 MNHNS and CDR2 SASEGT. V lost 5 bases to trimming and J lost 10 bases, with 18 bases between them. The CDR3 is 14 amino acids. The CDR3 is CASSRRGLGGEQFF. Here the CDR3 DNA reads TGTGCCAGCAGTCGGCGGGGGCTAGGGGGAGAGCAGTTCTTC.

The chain has TRBV5-1 and TRBJ2-1, with D possibly being TRBD1 (5 bases). The CDR3 runs to 15 residues. CDR1 and CDR2 from the germline V gene are SGHRS and YFSETQ. The V and J ends lost 1 base and 2 bases respectively, with 10 bases between them. CDR3 region: CASSLNRQTYNEQFF. CDR3 sequence (DNA): TGCGCCAGCAGCTTGAATCGACAGACCTACAATGAGCAGTTCTTC.

This clonotype was counted only a few times. Compared with germline, one end of the junction differs, possibly owing to a read error. The CDR3 sequence is CASGLLDREKTQYF. The DNA for the CDR3 is TGTGCCAGCGGTTTATTGGACAGGGAAAAGACCCAGTACTTC. V and J are TRBV28 and TRBJ2-5; 8 bases fit TRBD1. The CDR3 is 14 amino acids. The V gene's germline CDR1 is MDHEN and CDR2 SYDVKM.

This clonotype was detected once. Given the absence of the conserved phenylalanine or tryptophan at the CDR3 end, a read error is likely. The chain carries TRBV7-2 and TRBJ1-1; D is undetermined. V gave up 5 bases and J gave up 1 base, with 8 bases separating them. CDR1 and CDR2 from the germline V gene are SGHTA and FQGNSA. The CDR3 spans 13 residues. CDR3 coding DNA: TGTGCCAGCAGCGATCAGAGGAACACTGAAGCTTTCTCT. This codes for CASSDQRNTEAFS.

The chain joins TRBV25-1 to TRBJ2-2; 7 bases match TRBD2. The CDR3 is 14 amino acids. CDR1 MGHDK and CDR2 SYGVNS come from the germline V gene. Trimming cost V 2 bases and J 5 bases; bases outside gene matches: 2. CDR3 sequence (DNA): TGTGCCAGCAGTGAAGGGACTATGACCGGGGAGCTGTTTTTT. Its protein is CASSEGTMTGELFF.

The chain combines TRBV28 with TRBJ1-4, with D unclear. V gave up 4 bases and J gave up 8 bases, with 17 bases separating them. Germline V gene data show CDR1 as MDHEN and CDR2 as SYDVKM. This CDR3 is 15 amino acids long. Here the CDR3 reads CASSSPAGGWEKLFF. The CDR3 DNA reads as TGTGCCAGCAGTTCCCCAGCGGGCGGATGGGAAAAACTGTTTTTT.

The chain carries TRBV20-1 and TRBJ2-5, with 10 nucleotides matching TRBD2. The CDR3 loop spans 15 amino acids. V lost 2 bases and J lost 1; bases outside the gene matches: 4. CDR1 is DFQATT and CDR2 is SNEGSKA in the germline V gene (reference sequence). The DNA of the CDR3 is TGCAGTGCTAGACTAGCGGGGGTTACCCAAGAGACCCAGTACTTC. It yields the protein CSARLAGVTQETQYF.

The genes are TRBV20-1 and TRBJ2-3; no firm D call. This CDR3 is 17 amino acids long. V dropped 2 bases and J dropped 1 base, with 19 bases sitting between them. Germline lookup yields CDR1 DFQATT and CDR2 SNEGSKA (reference sequence). This CDR3 reads CSARWSRSRLGTDTQYF. The DNA of the CDR3 is TGCAGTGCTAGATGGTCCCGATCACGCCTAGGCACAGATACGCAGTATTTT.

This clonotype has only a few counts. The chain employs TRBV20-1 and TRBJ1-6; D is perhaps TRBD1 (6 bases). Germline V gives CDR1 DFQATT, CDR2 SNEGSKA (reference sequence). Trimming pared 3 bases from V and 10 bases from J, leaving 22 bases between. This CDR3 has 16 amino acids. This chain's CDR3 is CSARDVIQGFESPLHF. The CDR3 coding sequence is TGCAGTGCTAGGGACGTGATACAGGGATTCGAATCACCCCTCCACTTT.

The V and J genes are TRBV5-1 and TRBJ2-5, with D possibly being TRBD1 or TRBD2 (6 bases each). Trimming removed 0 bases at V and 6 bases at J, with 12 bases between. CDR3 size: 14 residues. Germline lookup yields CDR1 SGHRS and CDR2 YFSETQ. The CDR3 region is CASSLEGGGKTQYF. The CDR3 region has the DNA TGCGCCAGCAGCTTGGAGGGGGGTGGCAAGACCCAGTACTTC.

This clonotype was observed a few times. The chain has TRBV12-3 or TRBV12-4 and TRBJ2-1, with a tentative D call TRBD1 (6 bases). The CDR3 is 16 residues long. The germline V and J ends were trimmed by 1 base and 8 bases, with 18 bases remaining between them. DNA of the CDR3: TGTGCCAGCAGTTTAGGGAGCCAGGGACATTCGGATGAGCAGTTCTTC. Its translation: CASSLGSQGHSDEQFF.

This rearrangement joins TRBV23-1 to TRBJ2-5; D perhaps matches TRBD2 (5 bases). TRBV23-1 is an open reading frame, and its role is uncertain. This CDR3 is built from 17 residues. Deletions cut 8 bases from V and 4 bases from J, with 26 bases between. Here the CDR3 reads CASGVRGIRTLVETQYF. CDR3 nucleotide sequence: TGCGCCAGCGGTGTACGGGGAATTAGGACCTTAGTAGAGACCCAGTACTTC.